This passage covers 14 T cell receptor beta chains from one sample sequenced in a study of blood T cells in healthy people across ages. The use of a sample-barcoded 5' primer and a J-beta primer mix characterized a second PCR of roughly 6 to 11 cycles. TCRdb recomputed calls from the 5' RACE reads with MiXCR, one row per CDR3 protein. The sample consists of around 1,900,000 distinct CDR3 sequences, 39% of them appearing once. Sequencing was done on a sample of blood. The receptors were gathered from a human donor in good health.

A note on this clonotype: A read error may account for a junction end that differs from germline. V usage is TRBV5-1 and J usage is TRBJ2-7, with D perhaps given as TRBD1 or TRBD2 (6 bases each). From germline, CDR1 is SGHRS and CDR2 YFSETQ. The CDR3 sequence is 16 residues long. CDR3 loop: CASSFTGAVAAYERYF. CDR3 coding DNA: TGCGCCAGCAGCTTTACGGGGGCAGTGGCGGCCTACGAGCGGTACTTC.

This clonotype was counted between two and nine times. This chain links TRBV21-1 with TRBJ2-7; TRBD1, as called in the table, went unchecked against the DNA. TRBV21-1 is tagged as a pseudogene. The CDR3 length is 17 residues. The CDR3 is CASSGGNGTVSSYEQYF. The DNA of the CDR3 is TGTGCCAGCTCCGGGGGTAACGGGACAGTGTCCTCCTACGAGCAGTACTTC.

This clonotype was detected only a few times. CDR3 in DNA: TGTGCCAGCAGTCCAAACCCCCAGGGGTCAAACTATGGCTACACCTTC. Its protein is CASSPNPQGSNYGYTF. The chain joins TRBV6-5 to TRBJ1-2; TRBD1 might be the D (6 bases). This CDR3 contains 16 residues. Germline CDR1 MNHEY, CDR2 SVGAGI. The V end lost 5 bases, the J end lost 2 bases, and 18 bases lay between the germline ends.

This clonotype was picked up one time. The chain uses TRBV11-2 and TRBJ2-7; the D is unclear. This CDR3 spans 20 amino acids. Trimming removed 3 bases at V and 2 bases at J, with 29 bases between. The germline CDR1 and CDR2 sequences are SGHAT and FQNNGV. The CDR3 spells CASSLDRNRVDAEVPYEQYF. The CDR3 DNA sequence: TGTGCCAGCAGCTTGGATCGGAACCGGGTCGACGCAGAGGTTCCCTACGAGCAGTACTTC.

This clonotype turned up a few times. This chain connects TRBV7-9 to TRBJ2-5; D is undetermined. The CDR3 is 16 amino acids. Deletions cut 5 bases from V and 2 bases from J, with 18 bases between. The germline CDR1 and CDR2 sequences are SEHNR and FQNEAQ (reference sequence). Here the CDR3 DNA reads TGTGCCAGCAGCCCCAATGGGCTAAATGGACAAGAGACCCAGTACTTC. Translated, it gives CASSPNGLNGQETQYF.

The chain uses TRBV7-7 and TRBJ2-1, with TRBD2 matching over 12 bases. TRBJ2-7 explains the end of the DNA better; the J call may be wrong. The CDR3 has 17 amino acids. Germline V lookup: CDR1 SSHAT, CDR2 FNYEAQ (reference sequence). CDR3 sequence (DNA): TGTGCCCTTTCCCGGACTAGCGGGGTTAGCTCCTACAATGAGCAGTACTTC. It specifies CALSRTSGVSSYNEQYF.

This clonotype was found a few times. The chain joins TRBV14 to TRBJ2-7; no clear D. This CDR3 has 17 residues. V shed 4 bases and J shed 4 bases, with 23 bases lying between them. Germline CDR1 is SGHDN and CDR2 is FVKESK. DNA of the CDR3: TGTGCCAGCAGCCTACACCCAAGAAGTAAAGGCCTATACGAGCAGTACTTC. This codes for CASSLHPRSKGLYEQYF.

The chain joins TRBV20-1 to TRBJ2-3, with D perhaps matching TRBD1 (6 bases). Trimming left V 6 bases short and J 5 bases short, with 12 bases between. The CDR3 is 12 residues long. The V gene's germline CDR1 is DFQATT and CDR2 SNEGSKA (reference sequence). In DNA form, the CDR3 reads TGCAGTGCGGGAGAACAGGGAGATACGCAGTATTTT. Its protein is CSAGEQGDTQYF.

This sequence joins TRBV4-3 and TRBJ1-1, with D possibly TRBD1 on 6 matching bases. Trimming removed 4 bases from V and 1 base from J, with 19 bases in between. The germline V gene has CDR1 LGHNA and CDR2 YSLEER. This CDR3 comprises 17 residues. CDR3 DNA: TGCGCCAGCAGCCGAGTGCCCACTGTGACAGGGAACACTGAAGCTTTCTTT. Protein: CASSRVPTVTGNTEAFF.

The chain combines TRBV6-2 or TRBV6-3 with TRBJ2-7, with 7 bases identical to TRBD1. V lost 7 bases to trimming and J lost 3 bases; unmatched junction nucleotides: 6. CDR1 and CDR2 (germline): MNHEY, SVGEGT. CDR3 length equals 13 residues. The CDR3 nucleotides are TGTGCCAGCAACCTCCGGACAGGCTACGAGCAGTACTTC. It specifies CASNLRTGYEQYF.

This clonotype was counted a few times. V usage is TRBV7-2 and J usage is TRBJ1-3; the D is unclear. Germline CDR1 SGHTA, CDR2 FQGNSA. There are 15 residues in the CDR3. The V end was cut by 1 base, the J end by 2 bases, with 9 bases between. The CDR3 DNA reads TGTGCCAGCAGCTTAGTGGTAGGGCCTGGAAACACCATATATTTT. This sequence encodes CASSLVVGPGNTIYF. Based on the CDR3 plus reference TRBV7-2 and TRBJ1-3, the full variable domain is GAGVSQSPSNKVTEKGKDVELRCDPISGHTALYWYRQSLGQGLEFLIYFQGNSAPDKSGLPSDRFSAERTGGSVSTLTIQRTQQEDSAVYLCASSLVVGPGNTIYFGEGSWLTVV.

The rearrangement uses TRBV7-2 and TRBJ1-5; D is perhaps TRBD1 (5 bases). The CDR3 has 15 amino acids. Trimming took off 3 bases at V and 3 bases at J, with 12 bases between the two ends. Germline V CDR1 and CDR2: SGHTA, FQGNSA. The CDR3 protein is CASSFQGRFNQPQHF. The CDR3 DNA sequence: TGTGCCAGCAGCTTCCAGGGACGGTTCAATCAGCCCCAGCATTTT.

This clonotype turned up a few times. The rearrangement joins TRBV10-3 to TRBJ2-5; tentative D call: TRBD1 (6 bases). The J call may not be correct, given that the DNA end is closer to TRBJ2-7. This CDR3 is built from 16 residues. Germline V gene lookup returns CDR1 ENHRY and CDR2 SYGVKD. The CDR3 DNA follows: TGTGCCATCAGTGCCCCGACCGGGACACCGTTTGACGAGCAGTACTTC. Encoded protein: CAISAPTGTPFDEQYF.

In this sample, this clonotype turned up once. The chain employs TRBV5-1 and TRBJ2-4; weak D call: TRBD1 (6 bases). V was trimmed by 2 bases and J by 10 bases, leaving 19 bases between them. Germline values: CDR1 SGHRS, CDR2 YFSETQ. This CDR3 has 15 residues. Here the CDR3 reads CASSFGDSNREIQYF. CDR3 sequence (DNA): TGCGCCAGCAGCTTTGGAGACAGCAACAGGGAAATTCAGTACTTC.